The clone carrying this TCR beta chain has a handful of counts. What it binds is unknown. With template switching, a universal primer site was added, and the cDNA carried unique molecular identifiers. TCRdb reprocessed the 5' RACE reads via MiXCR and lists one record per CDR3 protein. The data show hundreds of thousands of distinct CDR3 sequences, about 12% seen once. Trimming cost V 0 bases and J 0 bases; bases outside gene matches: 1. The CDR3 has 17 amino acids. Germline V gene sequence: CDR1 DFQATT, CDR2 SNEGSKA (reference sequence). These data are taken from a study of identical twins. General study points: Whereas memory repertoires showed no such difference, abundant cord blood beta clonotypes carried fewer insertions. Zero-insertion analyses might be partly confounded by invariant T cells like MAIT and iNKT.

Separately, the same data were catalogued under a study of yellow fever vaccine responses in identical twins.

The chain joins TRBV20-1 to TRBJ2-1; 14 bases are a match to TRBD2. The source material was CD8+ T cells sorted from blood. This clonotype was sampled from a woman younger than 35 in good health. The CDR3 protein is CSARDGTSGSSYNEQFF. The CDR3 DNA reads as TGCAGTGCTAGAGACGGGACTAGCGGGAGCTCCTACAATGAGCAGTTCTTC.